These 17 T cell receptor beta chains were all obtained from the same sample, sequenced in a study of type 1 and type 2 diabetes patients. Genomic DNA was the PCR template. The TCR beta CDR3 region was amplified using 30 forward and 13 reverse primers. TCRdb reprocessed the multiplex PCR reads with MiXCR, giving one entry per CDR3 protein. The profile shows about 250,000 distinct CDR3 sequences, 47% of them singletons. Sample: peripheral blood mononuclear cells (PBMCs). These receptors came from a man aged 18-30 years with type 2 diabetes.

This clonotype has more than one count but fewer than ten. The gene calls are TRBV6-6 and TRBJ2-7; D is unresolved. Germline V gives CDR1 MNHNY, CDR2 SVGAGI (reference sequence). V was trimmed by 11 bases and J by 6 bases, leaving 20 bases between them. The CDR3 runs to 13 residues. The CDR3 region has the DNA TGTGCCGTTAAGGACGCCACGAAGGGCGAGCAGTACTTC. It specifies CAVKDATKGEQYF.

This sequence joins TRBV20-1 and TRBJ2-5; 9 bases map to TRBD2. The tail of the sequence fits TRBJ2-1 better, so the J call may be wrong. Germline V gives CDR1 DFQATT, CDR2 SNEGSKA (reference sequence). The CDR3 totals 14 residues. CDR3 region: CSARASGVMYEQFF. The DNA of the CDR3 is TGCAGTGCTAGGGCTAGCGGGGTAATGTATGAGCAGTTCTTC.

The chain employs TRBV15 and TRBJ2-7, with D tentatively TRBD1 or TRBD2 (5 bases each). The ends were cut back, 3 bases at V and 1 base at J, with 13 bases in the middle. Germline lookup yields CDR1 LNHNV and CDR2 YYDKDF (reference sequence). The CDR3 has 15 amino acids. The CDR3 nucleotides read TGTGCCACCAGCAGCCAAGGTGAGGGGTCCTACGAGCAGTACTTC. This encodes CATSSQGEGSYEQYF.

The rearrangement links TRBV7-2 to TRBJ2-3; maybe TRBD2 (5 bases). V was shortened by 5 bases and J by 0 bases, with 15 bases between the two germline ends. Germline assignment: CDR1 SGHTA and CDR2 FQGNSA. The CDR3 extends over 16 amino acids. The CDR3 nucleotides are TGTGCCAGCAGCCCTCTGAGCGGACCTAGCACAGATACGCAGTATTTT. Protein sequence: CASSPLSGPSTDTQYF.

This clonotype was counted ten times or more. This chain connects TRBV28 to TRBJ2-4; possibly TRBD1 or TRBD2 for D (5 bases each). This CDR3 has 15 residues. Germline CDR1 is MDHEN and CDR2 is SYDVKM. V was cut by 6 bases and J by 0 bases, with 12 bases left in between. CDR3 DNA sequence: TGTGCCAGCAGCGGGGACGTACAAGCCAAAAACATTCAGTACTTC. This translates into CASSGDVQAKNIQYF.

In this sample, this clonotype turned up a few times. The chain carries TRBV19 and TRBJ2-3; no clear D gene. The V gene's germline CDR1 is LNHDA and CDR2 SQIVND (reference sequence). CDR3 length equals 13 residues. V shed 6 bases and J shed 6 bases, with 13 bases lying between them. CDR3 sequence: CASSNGWQDTQYF. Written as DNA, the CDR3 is TGTGCCAGTAGCAACGGGTGGCAGGATACGCAGTATTTT.

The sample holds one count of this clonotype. The CDR3 is CSARRLADSYEQYF. CDR3 bases: TGCAGTGCTAGAAGGCTAGCGGACTCCTACGAGCAGTACTTC. The chain uses TRBV20-1 and TRBJ2-7, with 7 bases lining up with TRBD2. Germline-derived CDR1 and CDR2 are DFQATT and SNEGSKA (reference sequence). Germline trimming cut 2 bases from V and 0 bases from J; bases unmatched to any gene: 4. This CDR3 comprises 14 residues.

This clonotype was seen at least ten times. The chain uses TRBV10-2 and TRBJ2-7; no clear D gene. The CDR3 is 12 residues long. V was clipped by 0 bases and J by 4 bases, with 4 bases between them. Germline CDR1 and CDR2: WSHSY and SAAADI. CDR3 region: CASSESWYEQYF. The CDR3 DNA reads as TGCGCCAGCAGTGAGTCGTGGTACGAGCAGTACTTC.

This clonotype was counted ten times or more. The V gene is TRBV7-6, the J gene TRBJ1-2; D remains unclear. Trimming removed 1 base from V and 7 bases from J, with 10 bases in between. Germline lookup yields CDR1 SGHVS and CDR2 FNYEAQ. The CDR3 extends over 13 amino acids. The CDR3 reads CASSLEADGGYTF. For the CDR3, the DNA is TGTGCCAGCAGCTTAGAGGCAGACGGTGGCTACACCTTC. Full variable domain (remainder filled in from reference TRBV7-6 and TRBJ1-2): GAGVSQSPRYKVTKRGQDVALRCDPISGHVSLYWYRQALGQGPEFLTYFNYEAQQDKSGLPNDRFSAERPEGSISTLTIQRTEQRDSAMYRCASSLEADGGYTFGSGTRLTVV.

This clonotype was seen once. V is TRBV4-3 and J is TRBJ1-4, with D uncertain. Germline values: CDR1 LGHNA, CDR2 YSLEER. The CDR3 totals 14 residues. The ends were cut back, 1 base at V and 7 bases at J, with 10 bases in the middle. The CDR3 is CASSQGTRTEKLFF. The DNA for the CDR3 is TGCGCCAGCAGCCAAGGTACGAGAACTGAAAAACTGTTTTTT.

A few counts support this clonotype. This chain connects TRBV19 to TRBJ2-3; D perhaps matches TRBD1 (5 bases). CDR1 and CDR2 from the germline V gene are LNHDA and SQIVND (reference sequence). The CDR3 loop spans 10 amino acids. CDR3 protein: CVRGSNTQYF. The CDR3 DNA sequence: TGTGTAAGGGGTTCAAATACGCAGTATTTT.

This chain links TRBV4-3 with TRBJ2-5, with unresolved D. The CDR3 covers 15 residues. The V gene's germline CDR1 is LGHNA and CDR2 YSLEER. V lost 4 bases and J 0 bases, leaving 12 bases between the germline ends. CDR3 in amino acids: CASSREVWYQETQYF. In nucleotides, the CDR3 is TGCGCCAGCAGCCGAGAAGTGTGGTACCAAGAGACCCAGTACTTC.

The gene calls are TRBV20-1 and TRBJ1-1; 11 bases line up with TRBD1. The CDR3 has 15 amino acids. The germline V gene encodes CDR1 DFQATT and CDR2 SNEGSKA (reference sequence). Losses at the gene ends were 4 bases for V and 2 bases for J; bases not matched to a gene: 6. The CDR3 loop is CSANGQGALNTEAFF. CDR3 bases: TGCAGTGCTAACGGACAGGGGGCGCTTAACACTGAAGCTTTCTTT.

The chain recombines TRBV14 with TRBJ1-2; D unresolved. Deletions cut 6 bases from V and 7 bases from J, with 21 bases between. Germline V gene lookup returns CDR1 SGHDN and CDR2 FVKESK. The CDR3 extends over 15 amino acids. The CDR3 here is CASSETTERWGGYTF. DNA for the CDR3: TGTGCCAGCAGTGAAACAACCGAAAGGTGGGGTGGCTACACCTTC.

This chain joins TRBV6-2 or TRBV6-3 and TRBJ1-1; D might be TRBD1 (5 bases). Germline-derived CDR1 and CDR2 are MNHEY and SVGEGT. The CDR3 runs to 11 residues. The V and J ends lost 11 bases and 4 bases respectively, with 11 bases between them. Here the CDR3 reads CAEGFGTEAFF. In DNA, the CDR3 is TGTGCCGAGGGGTTCGGCACTGAAGCTTTCTTT.

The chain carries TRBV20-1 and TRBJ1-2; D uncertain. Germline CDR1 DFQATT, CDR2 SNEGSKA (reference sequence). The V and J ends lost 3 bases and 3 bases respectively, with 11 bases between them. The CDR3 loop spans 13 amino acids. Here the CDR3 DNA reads TGCAGTGCTAGGGGATTTTCCGACTATGGCTACACCTTC. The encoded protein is CSARGFSDYGYTF.

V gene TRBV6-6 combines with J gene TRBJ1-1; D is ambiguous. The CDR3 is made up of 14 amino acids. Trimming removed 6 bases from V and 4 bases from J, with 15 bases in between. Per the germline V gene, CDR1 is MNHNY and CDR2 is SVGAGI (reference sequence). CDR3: CASRLPLSSTEAFF. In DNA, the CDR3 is TGTGCCAGCAGACTACCGCTCAGTAGCACTGAAGCTTTCTTT.